The 9 T cell receptor beta chains below come from one sample, sequenced in a study of CD8 T cells in ankylosing spondylitis. TCRdb reprocessed the 5' RACE reads via MiXCR and lists one record per CDR3 protein. The sample comprises 700,000 or so distinct CDR3 sequences, about 20% of which are singletons, and 15% to 20% rests with the top ten. The study's findings and limits: Seemingly characteristic of ankylosing spondylitis blood was a TCR beta motif consisting of fewer than 10 highly homologous variants.

No antigen has been identified for these receptors. Sequenced: blood, either unsorted or a sorted T cell fraction (not recorded which). The receptors were sampled from a male donor with ankylosing spondylitis.

V gene TRBV11-2 combines with J gene TRBJ1-3; D is ambiguous. The V end was cut by 1 base, the J end by 0 bases, with 10 bases between. This CDR3 contains 16 residues. The germline gives CDR1 SGHAT, CDR2 FQNNGV. CDR3 residues: CASSLVGATSGNTIYF. CDR3 sequence (DNA): TGTGCCAGCAGCTTAGTGGGTGCGACCTCTGGAAACACCATATATTTT.

The V gene is TRBV28, the J gene TRBJ2-7; D uncertain. Looked up from germline, CDR1 is MDHEN and CDR2 is SYDVKM. The V end was cut by 2 bases, the J end by 0 bases, with 8 bases between. This CDR3 spans 14 amino acids. Written as DNA, the CDR3 is TGTGCCAGCAGTTTAATCGGAGACTCCTACGAGCAGTACTTC. Translating it yields CASSLIGDSYEQYF.

The CDR3 region is CSVEENRDRGRMNYGYTF. Here the CDR3 DNA reads TGCAGCGTTGAAGAAAACCGGGACAGGGGGCGCATGAACTATGGCTACACCTTC. The chain recombines TRBV29-1 with TRBJ1-2, with 12 bases identical to TRBD1. V lost 0 bases to trimming and J lost 2 bases; unmatched junction nucleotides: 10. Germline V lookup: CDR1 SQVTM, CDR2 ANQGSEA. This CDR3 spans 18 amino acids.

This sequence joins TRBV5-1 and TRBJ2-1; the D is unclear. Germline assignment: CDR1 SGHRS and CDR2 YFSETQ. V was cut by 0 bases and J by 1 base, with 5 bases left in between. The length of the CDR3 is 14 residues. Here the CDR3 DNA reads TGCGCCAGCAGCTTGGAGCCATCCTACAATGAGCAGTTCTTC. Protein product: CASSLEPSYNEQFF.

This clonotype has just a few counts. The chain combines TRBV6-2 or TRBV6-3 with TRBJ1-5; D might be TRBD1 (5 bases). CDR3 length: 14 amino acids. The germline V gene has CDR1 MNHEY and CDR2 SVGEGT. The V and J ends lost 6 bases and 6 bases respectively, with 15 bases between them. CDR3 nucleotide sequence: TGTGCCAGCAGGCCCGGGGGGTCGGGTCAGCCCCAGCATTTT. This gives the protein CASRPGGSGQPQHF.

This clonotype was found a few times. V and J are TRBV20-1 and TRBJ2-7, with 9 bases that match TRBD1. Germline assignment: CDR1 DFQATT and CDR2 SNEGSKA (reference sequence). Trimming cost V 6 bases and J 7 bases; bases outside gene matches: 10. The CDR3 loop spans 13 amino acids. The CDR3 here is CSASRQGGSEQYF. CDR3 nucleotide sequence: TGCAGTGCCTCCCGACAGGGGGGCTCGGAGCAGTACTTC.

The chain carries TRBV9 and TRBJ2-3; D may correspond to TRBD1 or TRBD2 (5 bases each). Germline V gene sequence: CDR1 SGDLS, CDR2 YYNGEE. Trimming left V 4 bases short and J 4 bases short, with 13 bases between. CDR3 length: 14 amino acids. The CDR3 spells CASSHTGTSDTQYF. The DNA of the CDR3 is TGTGCCAGCAGCCATACCGGGACGTCAGATACGCAGTATTTT. The whole variable domain, filled in from reference TRBV9 and TRBJ2-3, reads DSGVTQTPKHLITATGQRVTLRCSPRSGDLSVYWYQQSLDQGLQFLIQYYNGEERAKGNILERFSAQQFPDLHSELNLSSLELGDSALYFCASSHTGTSDTQYFGPGTRLTVL.

The chain links TRBV12-3 or TRBV12-4 to TRBJ1-6; D uncertain. The CDR3 is made up of 13 amino acids. V dropped 5 bases and J dropped 8 bases, with 10 bases sitting between them. Written as DNA, the CDR3 is TGTGCCAGCAGTGCAATAAAGCATTCACCCCTCCACTTT. Encoded protein: CASSAIKHSPLHF.

V and J are TRBV20-1 and TRBJ2-5; D gene unclear. V shed 1 base and J shed 5 bases, with 11 bases lying between them. Germline V gene data show CDR1 as DFQATT and CDR2 as SNEGSKA (reference sequence). This CDR3 region has 13 residues. In nucleotides, the CDR3 is TGCAGTGCTAGAGGTGGGATCTACGAGACCCAGTACTTC. Protein: CSARGGIYETQYF.